These 15 T cell receptor beta chains came from one sample sequenced in a study of control samples from healthy donors and cancer patients. TCRdb's copy holds only in-frame clones and misses some; the assay was immunoSEQ multiplex PCR. Of some 190,000 clones listed, 90% to 95% were seen once; the top ten hold over 1.5%. Material for sequencing was blood. These receptors were collected from a man between 25 and 39 years old in good health.

The genes are TRBV6-5 and TRBJ2-7; 12 bases agree with TRBD2. Trimming at V came to 5 bases and at J to 5 bases, leaving 7 bases not matched to a gene. CDR1 and CDR2 (germline): MNHEY, SVGAGI. The CDR3 runs 15 residues. CDR3 DNA sequence: TGTGCCAGCAGTCCTCCTGGACTAGCGGGGAACGAGCAGTACTTC. Its translation: CASSPPGLAGNEQYF.

The chain recombines TRBV27 with TRBJ2-6; 8 bases line up with TRBD2. Germline V gene sequence: CDR1 MNHEY, CDR2 SMNVEV (reference sequence). The trim removed 6 bases at V and 0 bases at J, leaving 7 bases unmatched. There are 17 residues in the CDR3. The CDR3 region has the DNA TGTGCCAGCAGCCGGGGGGGGGCAGGCTCTGGGGCCAACGTCCTGACTTTC. This sequence encodes CASSRGGAGSGANVLTF.

The J gene is TRBJ1-6, the V gene TRBV2; D is undetermined. The CDR3 loop spans 14 amino acids. Germline CDR1 is SNHLY and CDR2 is FYNNEI. V was shortened by 9 bases and J by 2 bases, with 11 bases between the two germline ends. CDR3: CARGGRTYNSPLHF. The CDR3, as DNA: TGTGCCAGGGGAGGCAGGACCTATAATTCACCCCTCCACTTT.

This chain links TRBV11-3 with TRBJ2-1; 8 bases fit TRBD1. This CDR3 comprises 15 residues. V shed 1 base and J 8 bases; nucleotides not matched to a gene: 7. Germline values: CDR1 SGHNT, CDR2 YENEEA. CDR3 sequence (DNA): TGTGCCAGCAGCTTAGGTGGACAGGGCCATGATGAGCAGTTCTTC. Amino acid sequence: CASSLGGQGHDEQFF. Looking up the rest from reference TRBV11-3 and TRBJ2-1 gives the full variable domain: EAGVVQSPRYKIIEKKQPVAFWCNPISGHNTLYWYLQNLGQGPELLIRYENEEAVDDSQLPKDRFSAERLKGVDSTLKIQPAELGDSAVYLCASSLGGQGHDEQFFGPGTRLTVL.

V is TRBV29-1 and J is TRBJ1-1; no definite D call. V gave up 6 bases and J gave up 1 base, with 6 bases separating them. The CDR3 contains 11 residues. Germline assignment: CDR1 SQVTM and CDR2 ANQGSEA. The CDR3 nucleotides are TGCAGCGTGAGACAGAACACTGAAGCTTTCTTT. Its translation is CSVRQNTEAFF.

This clone has only one observation. The chain uses TRBV6-1 and TRBJ1-5; TRBD1 matches 8 bases. Germline V CDR1 and CDR2: MNHNS, SASEGT. The trim removed 1 base at V and 7 bases at J, leaving 6 bases unmatched. The CDR3 contains 15 residues. CDR3 nucleotide sequence: TGTGCCAGCAGTGAAGACAGGGGGAATGGACAGCCCCAGCATTTT. Translated: CASSEDRGNGQPQHF.

The chain links TRBV5-6 to TRBJ1-2; 10 nucleotides line up with TRBD1. This CDR3 is 15 amino acids long. After removal of 1 base from V and 5 bases from J, the junction contained 5 bases not matched to a gene. Germline values: CDR1 SGHDT, CDR2 YYEEEE. The CDR3 sequence: CASSLRTGGFYGYTF. In DNA form, the CDR3 reads TGTGCCAGCAGCTTGAGGACAGGGGGTTTTTATGGCTACACCTTC.

This clone was recorded once. This rearrangement joins TRBV7-9 to TRBJ1-2; possibly TRBD1 for D (6 bases). The CDR3 is 12 residues long. Looked up from germline, CDR1 is SEHNR and CDR2 is FQNEAQ (reference sequence). The V end lost 4 bases, the J end lost 5 bases, and 8 bases lay between the germline ends. The CDR3 sequence is CASSSQGYGYTF. Written as DNA, the CDR3 is TGTGCCAGCAGCTCACAGGGATATGGCTACACCTTC.

This clone came up once. The chain carries TRBV18 and TRBJ2-3, with D tentatively TRBD1 (6 bases). The ends were cut back, 3 bases at V and 4 bases at J, with 11 bases in the middle. The germline V gene has CDR1 KGHSH and CDR2 LQKENI. This CDR3 comprises 14 residues. Here the CDR3 reads CASSPNQGSDTQYF. For the CDR3, the DNA is TGTGCCAGCTCACCTAATCAGGGGTCAGATACGCAGTATTTT.

The chain uses TRBV12-3 or TRBV12-4 and TRBJ2-5; no clear D. The CDR3 runs to 13 residues. The V gene lost 6 bases and the J gene lost 3 bases, with 11 bases spanning the gap. CDR3 loop: CASRKTGKETQYF. CDR3 DNA: TGTGCCAGCAGGAAGACTGGTAAAGAGACCCAGTACTTC.

The chain couples TRBV24-1 to TRBJ2-3; D is undetermined. The germline V gene encodes CDR1 KGHDR and CDR2 SFDVKD. Trimming left V 4 bases short and J 0 bases short, with 13 bases between. CDR3 size: 16 residues. This CDR3 reads CATSEETKLSTDTQYF. DNA for the CDR3: TGTGCCACCAGTGAAGAGACAAAACTAAGCACAGATACGCAGTATTTT.

This clone is a singleton in its sample. This chain connects TRBV6-2 or TRBV6-3 to TRBJ1-1; no definite D call. The V end was cut by 3 bases, the J end by 3 bases, with 14 bases between. The CDR3 consists of 15 residues. Germline values: CDR1 MNHEY, CDR2 SVGEGT. CDR3: CASSYKYKKDTEAFF. CDR3 nucleotides: TGTGCCAGCAGTTATAAATACAAGAAGGACACTGAAGCTTTCTTT.

This clone was seen once. The chain carries TRBV4-1 and TRBJ2-1; 9 nucleotides align to TRBD2. The V gene end was trimmed by 3 bases and the J gene end by 7 bases; junction bases not matched to a gene: 7. Germline lookup yields CDR1 MGHRA and CDR2 YSYEKL. This CDR3 is built from 15 residues. DNA for the CDR3: TGCGCCAGCAGCCAGGCGGGGGGGTTTTCAAATGAGCAGTTCTTC. Protein: CASSQAGGFSNEQFF.

V is TRBV11-2 and J is TRBJ2-1; 10 bases are a match to TRBD1. The germline V gene encodes CDR1 SGHAT and CDR2 FQNNGV. The CDR3 sequence is 15 residues long. The junction had 5 bases not matched to a gene; V was cut back by 1 base and J by 8 bases. The CDR3 DNA reads as TGTGCCAGCAGCTTAGGCGGGACAGGGGTTCATGAGCAGTTCTTC. This codes for CASSLGGTGVHEQFF.

The V and J genes are TRBV5-1 and TRBJ1-1, with 9 bases matching TRBD1. J was trimmed by 4 bases and V by 4 bases; bases with no gene match: 8. Per the germline V gene, CDR1 is SGHRS and CDR2 is YFSETQ. The CDR3 loop spans 15 amino acids. The CDR3 coding sequence is TGCGCCAGCAGCCAGGGACAGGGTTCGGGCACTGAAGCTTTCTTT. The encoded protein is CASSQGQGSGTEAFF.